This T cell receptor beta chain came from a study of T cell changes during pregnancy in multiple sclerosis (dated by TCRdb to about 2019). Some background on the complete study: Changes in the T cell repertoire over the course of pregnancy were examined in this study in women with multiple sclerosis.

CDR1 and CDR2 (MNHNS, SASEGT) derive from the germline V gene. Here V drops 1 base and J drops 7 bases, and the junction holds 3 bases not matched to any gene. Including cysteine and phenylalanine, the CDR3 has 15 amino acids. The entry retains the CDR3 DNA only, 45 bases that are in frame from base 1. This clone appeared once. Its antigen remains unidentified. It has no much larger one-base neighbor in the sample; base qualities were not kept. Library preparation was by the immunoSEQ multiplex PCR assay. The clones in this table, taken by TCRdb from immuneACCESS, are in-frame only. Not every clone is retained; where verified, under half of the shortfall comes from an unresolved V gene, and the cause of the rest is unknown. The sample has approximately 50,000 clones on record, approximately 94% of them singletons. The leading ten clones occupy 0.31% of the sample.

The sample in question was CD4+ T cells from peripheral blood mononuclear cells, obtained in the third trimester of pregnancy. The receptor's source is a female donor with multiple sclerosis, enrolled in a pregnancy study. The rearranged chain carries TRBV6-1 and TRBJ1-5, with TRBD1 matching 11 junction bases. The CDR3 has the sequence CASSEGTGGRQPQHF. The nucleotide sequence is TGTGCCAGCAGTGAAGGGACAGGGGGCAGACAGCCCCAGCATTTT.